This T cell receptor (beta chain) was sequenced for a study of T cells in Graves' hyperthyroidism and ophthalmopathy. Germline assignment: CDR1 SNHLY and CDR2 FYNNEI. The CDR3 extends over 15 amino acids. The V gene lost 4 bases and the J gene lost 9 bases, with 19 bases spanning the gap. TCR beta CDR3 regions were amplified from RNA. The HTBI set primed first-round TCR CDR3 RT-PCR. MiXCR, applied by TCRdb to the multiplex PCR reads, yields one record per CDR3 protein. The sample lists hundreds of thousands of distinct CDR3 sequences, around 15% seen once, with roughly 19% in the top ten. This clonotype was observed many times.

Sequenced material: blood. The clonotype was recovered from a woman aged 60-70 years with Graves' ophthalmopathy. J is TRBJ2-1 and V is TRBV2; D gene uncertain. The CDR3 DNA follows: TGTGCCAGCAGTGCCCCGGTGGGTGTGGCACTTGAGCAGTTCTTC. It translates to CASSAPVGVALEQFF.